Reported below is one T cell receptor beta chain. Antigen: not known. Additional DNA sequences in this sample encode the identical CDR3. Germline V gives CDR1 MNHEY, CDR2 SVGAGI. Trimming stripped 6 bases from V and 0 bases from J, with 4 bases between. The CDR3 extends over 12 amino acids. Terminally differentiated effector memory CD45RA+ cells were left out of the naive CD8 fraction, which was CD45RO-negative and positively selected for CCR7. The data are from a study of shared clonotypes between healthy human individuals. Method: immunoSEQ multiplex PCR; TCRdb's copy keeps in-frame clones and lacks some. This sample has around 2,100,000 clones; around 96% occur once, and the top ten carry 0.9% to 1.5%. Study findings and constraints: Non-shared clonotypes had lower generation probabilities than those shared by all four donors.

This TCR derives from a young man in good health. The rearrangement uses TRBV6-5 and TRBJ2-3; no reliable D call. Sequencing was done on a sample of naive CD8+ T cells sorted from blood. The CDR3 DNA is TGTGCCAGCAGGACGAGCACAGATACGCAGTATTTT. It is translated as CASRTSTDTQYF.